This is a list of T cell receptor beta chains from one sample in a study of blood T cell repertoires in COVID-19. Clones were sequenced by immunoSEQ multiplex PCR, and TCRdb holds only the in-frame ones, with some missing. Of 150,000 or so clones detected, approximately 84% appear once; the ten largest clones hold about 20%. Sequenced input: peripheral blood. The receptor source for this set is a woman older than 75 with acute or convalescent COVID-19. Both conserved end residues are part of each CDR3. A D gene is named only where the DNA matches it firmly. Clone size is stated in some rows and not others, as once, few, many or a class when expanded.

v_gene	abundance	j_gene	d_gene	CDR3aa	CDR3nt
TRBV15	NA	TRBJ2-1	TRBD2	CATSRVQGGSNEQFF	TGTGCCACCAGCAGAGTGCAGGGAGGGAGCAATGAGCAGTTCTTC
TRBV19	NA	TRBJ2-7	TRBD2	CASSSVLAGREQYF	TGTGCCAGTAGCTCCGTACTAGCGGGACGAGAGCAGTACTTC
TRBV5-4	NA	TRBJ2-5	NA	CASSFGGVGETQYF	TGTGCCAGCAGCTTCGGGGGAGTTGGGGAGACCCAGTACTTC
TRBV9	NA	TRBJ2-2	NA	CASSGGGLAKGSAGELFF	TGTGCCAGCAGCGGCGGCGGGCTAGCGAAGGGGTCGGCCGGGGAGCTGTTTTTT
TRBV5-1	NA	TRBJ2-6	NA	CASSPTRVGANVLTF	TGCGCCAGCAGCCCCACCAGGGTTGGGGCCAACGTCCTGACTTTC
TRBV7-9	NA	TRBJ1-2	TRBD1	CASSFLRDRGYGYTF	TGTGCCAGCAGCTTCCTCCGGGACAGGGGCTATGGCTACACCTTC
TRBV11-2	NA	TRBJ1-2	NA	CASSLDSTSNYGYTF	TGTGCCAGCAGCTTAGACAGTACCTCTAACTATGGCTACACCTTC
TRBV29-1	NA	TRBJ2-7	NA	CSGSTGIPYEQYF	TGCAGCGGATCGACAGGAATACCCTACGAGCAGTACTTC
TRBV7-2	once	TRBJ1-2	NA	CASSLEAGFYGYTF	TGTGCCAGCAGCTTAGAAGCAGGGTTCTATGGCTACACCTTC
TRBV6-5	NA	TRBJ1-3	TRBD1	CASSPQGGGNTIYF	TGTGCCAGCAGTCCACAGGGGGGTGGAAACACCATATATTTT
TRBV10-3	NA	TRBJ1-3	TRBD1	CAISPGTGSSGNTIYF	TGTGCCATCAGTCCCGGGACAGGGAGCTCTGGAAACACCATATATTTT
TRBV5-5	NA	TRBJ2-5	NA	CARPSSGQETQYF	TGTGCCCGACCCAGTAGCGGCCAAGAGACCCAGTACTTC
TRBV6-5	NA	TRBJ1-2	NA	CASSYSEGRGDYGYTF	TGTGCCAGCAGTTACTCGGAGGGTCGCGGGGATTATGGCTACACCTTC
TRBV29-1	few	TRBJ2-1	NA	CSPTDRFNEQFF	TGCAGCCCTACGGACAGATTCAATGAGCAGTTCTTC
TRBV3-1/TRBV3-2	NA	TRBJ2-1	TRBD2	CASSLKREGEQFF	TGTGCCAGCAGCCTAAAGCGGGAGGGGGAGCAGTTCTTC
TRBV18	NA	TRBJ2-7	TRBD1	CASSPGQGSSYEQYF	TGTGCCAGCTCACCCGGACAGGGGAGCTCCTACGAGCAGTACTTC
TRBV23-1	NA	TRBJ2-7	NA	CASSQKGSITNIVGTSTLYEQYF	TGCGCCAGCAGTCAGAAGGGGTCAATTACCAACATTGTGGGGACAAGCACTCTCTACGAGCAGTACTTC
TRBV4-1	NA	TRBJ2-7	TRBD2	CASSQDQGLAVYEQYF	TGCGCCAGCAGCCAAGATCAGGGACTAGCGGTGTACGAGCAGTACTTC
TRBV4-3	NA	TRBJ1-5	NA	CASSPWGGANQPQHF	TGCGCCAGCAGCCCATGGGGGGGGGCCAATCAGCCCCAGCATTTT
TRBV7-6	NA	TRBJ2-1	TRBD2	CASSLVGTSGYNEQFF	TGTGCCAGCAGCTTAGTCGGGACTAGCGGTTACAATGAGCAGTTCTTC
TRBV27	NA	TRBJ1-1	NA	CASIGQNTEAFF	TGTGCCAGCATTGGGCAGAACACTGAAGCTTTCTTT
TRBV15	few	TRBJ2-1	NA	CATSREPSLGPYNEQFF	TGTGCCACCAGCAGAGAACCCTCTCTGGGCCCCTACAATGAGCAGTTCTTC
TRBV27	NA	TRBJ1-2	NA	CASSLGGGADGYTF	TGTGCCAGCAGTTTAGGGGGGGGCGCGGATGGCTACACCTTC
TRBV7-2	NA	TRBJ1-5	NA	CASSLVQGGNQPQHF	TGTGCCAGCAGCTTAGTACAGGGAGGCAATCAGCCCCAGCATTTT